This T cell receptor (beta chain) was captured by sequencing in a study of cytomegalovirus exposure and HLA in healthy donors. Study overall: Assignment to the Caucasian-associated ancestry cluster applied to around 80% of the approximately 400 genotyped donors.

The PCR had 60 Vbeta and 13 Jbeta primers. The assay was immunoSEQ multiplex PCR, and TCRdb's table has in-frame clones only and misses some. The profile covers 150,000 to 200,000 clones, with about 75% appearing a single time and 0.85% to 1% taken by the ten largest. General study results and limits: Immune exposure information available was restricted to CMV serostatus. A list of approximately 160 TCR beta chains associated with cytomegalovirus was given. Among CMV-associated TCR beta chains, most appeared HLA-restricted in a later analysis.

Comment on this clone: Its antigen is not identified.

The sample consisted of PBMCs. The TCR comes from a woman aged 50 to 65 in good health and CMV-seropositive.

This CDR3 reads CASSLAGGYEQYF. As DNA, the CDR3 is TGTGCCAGCAGCTTAGCAGGGGGCTACGAGCAGTACTTC. V usage is TRBV13 and J usage is TRBJ2-7; the match to TRBD1 covers 7 bases. CDR1 is PRHDT, CDR2 FYEKMQ, per germline (reference sequence). V dropped 1 base and J dropped 3; count of bases not matched to a gene: 0. This CDR3 is built from 13 residues.